This entry is about one T cell receptor (beta chain). Its antigen is currently unknown. In the same sample, other DNA sequences code for this CDR3. The PCR ran on 60 Vbeta and 13 Jbeta primers. The protocol was immunoSEQ multiplex PCR, while the TCRdb copy is restricted to in-frame clones and leaves out a portion. With roughly 150,000 clones in the sample, the ten largest clones hold 1.5% to 2%. Looked up from germline, CDR1 is SGDLS and CDR2 is YYNGEE. With 0 bases clipped from V and 4 bases from J, the junction kept 2 bases outside the gene matches. There are 14 residues in the CDR3. Donors consisted of healthy bone marrow donors. The data derive from a study of cytomegalovirus exposure and HLA in healthy donors. The overall study: An earlier analysis identified 117 million unique TCR beta sequences in 170 million or so T cells.

Whole-study results and caveats: Researchers catalogued about 150 TCR beta chains as cytomegalovirus-associated. In a later analysis, at a false discovery rate of 0.05, 16,951 TCR beta sequences matched HLA alleles.

The TCR comes from a woman in her fifties or sixties in good health and CMV-seronegative. The sample was PBMCs. The rearrangement links TRBV9 to TRBJ2-7; 9 bases fit TRBD2. DNA of the CDR3: TGTGCCAGCAGCGTAGGTCTAGCGGGGTACGAGCAGTACTTC. Translated, it gives CASSVGLAGYEQYF.